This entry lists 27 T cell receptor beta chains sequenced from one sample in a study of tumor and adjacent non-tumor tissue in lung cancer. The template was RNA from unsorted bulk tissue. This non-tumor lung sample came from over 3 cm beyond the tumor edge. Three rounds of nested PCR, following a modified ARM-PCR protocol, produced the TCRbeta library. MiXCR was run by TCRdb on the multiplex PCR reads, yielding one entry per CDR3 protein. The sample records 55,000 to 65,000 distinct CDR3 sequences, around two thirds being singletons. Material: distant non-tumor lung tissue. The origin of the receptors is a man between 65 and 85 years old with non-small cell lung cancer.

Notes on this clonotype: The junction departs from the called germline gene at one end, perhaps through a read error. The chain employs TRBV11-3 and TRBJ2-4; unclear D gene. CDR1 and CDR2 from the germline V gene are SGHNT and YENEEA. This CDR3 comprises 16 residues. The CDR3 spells CGSSSNSGLAKNIQYF. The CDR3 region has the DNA TGTGGCAGCAGCTCCAACAGTGGGTTAGCCAAAAACATTCAGTACTTC.

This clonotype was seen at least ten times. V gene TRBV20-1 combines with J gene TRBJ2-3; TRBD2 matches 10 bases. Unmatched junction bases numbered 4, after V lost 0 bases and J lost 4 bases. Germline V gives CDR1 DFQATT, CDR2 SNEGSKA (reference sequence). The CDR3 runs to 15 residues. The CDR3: CSAREASGRSDTQYF. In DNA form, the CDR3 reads TGCAGTGCTAGAGAGGCTAGCGGGAGATCAGATACGCAGTATTTT.

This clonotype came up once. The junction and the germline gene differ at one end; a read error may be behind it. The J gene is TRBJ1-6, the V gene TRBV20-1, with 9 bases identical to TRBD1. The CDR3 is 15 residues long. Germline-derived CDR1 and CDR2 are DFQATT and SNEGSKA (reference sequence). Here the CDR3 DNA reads TGCAGTGCTGCCCCGGGACAGGGACATAATTCACCCCTCCATTTT. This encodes CSAAPGQGHNSPLHF.

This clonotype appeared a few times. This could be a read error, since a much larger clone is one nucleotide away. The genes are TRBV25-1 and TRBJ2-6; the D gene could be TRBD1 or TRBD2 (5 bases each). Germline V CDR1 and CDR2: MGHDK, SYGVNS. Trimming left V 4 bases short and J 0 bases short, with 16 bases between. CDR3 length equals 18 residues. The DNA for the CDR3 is TGTGCCAGCAGTGTAGGGGTTGAGGGGAACTCTGGGGCCAACGTCCTGACTTTC. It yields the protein CASSVGVEGNSGANVLTF.

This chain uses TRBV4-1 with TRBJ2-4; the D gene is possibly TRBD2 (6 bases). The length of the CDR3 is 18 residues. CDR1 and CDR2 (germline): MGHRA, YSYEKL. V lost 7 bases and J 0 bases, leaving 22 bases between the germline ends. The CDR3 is CASNQGSGGSLAKNIQYF. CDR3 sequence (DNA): TGCGCCAGCAACCAGGGTAGCGGCGGATCTCTAGCCAAAAACATTCAGTACTTC.

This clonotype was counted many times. In nucleotides, the CDR3 is TGTGCCAGCACCGTTAGCAGGGCCTCTGGAAACACCATATATTTT. Protein: CASTVSRASGNTIYF. The V gene is TRBV6-1, the J gene TRBJ1-3, with D possibly TRBD1 on 5 matching bases. Germline V CDR1 and CDR2: MNHNS, SASEGT. V was cut by 7 bases and J by 0 bases, with 13 bases left in between. CDR3 length equals 15 residues.

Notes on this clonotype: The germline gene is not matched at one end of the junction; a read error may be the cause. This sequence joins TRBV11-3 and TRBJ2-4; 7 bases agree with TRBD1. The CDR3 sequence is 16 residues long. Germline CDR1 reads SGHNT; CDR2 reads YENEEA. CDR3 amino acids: CSSILNRGNFKNIQYF. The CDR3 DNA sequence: TGTTCCAGCATCTTGAACAGGGGTAATTTCAAAAACATTCAGTACTTC.

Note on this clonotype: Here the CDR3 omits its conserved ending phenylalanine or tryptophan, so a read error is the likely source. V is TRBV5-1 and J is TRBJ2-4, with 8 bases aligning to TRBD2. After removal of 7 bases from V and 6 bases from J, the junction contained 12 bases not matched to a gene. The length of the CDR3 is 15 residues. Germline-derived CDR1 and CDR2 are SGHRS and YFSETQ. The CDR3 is CASSRDGRGINIQYS. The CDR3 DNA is TGCGCCAGCTCAAGGGACGGGAGGGGCATAAACATTCAGTACTCC.

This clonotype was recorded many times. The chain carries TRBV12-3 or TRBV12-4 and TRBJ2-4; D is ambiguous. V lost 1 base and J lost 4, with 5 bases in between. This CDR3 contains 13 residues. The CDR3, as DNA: TGTGCCAGCAGTTTAGGGGAAAAAAACATTCAGTACTTC. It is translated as CASSLGEKNIQYF.

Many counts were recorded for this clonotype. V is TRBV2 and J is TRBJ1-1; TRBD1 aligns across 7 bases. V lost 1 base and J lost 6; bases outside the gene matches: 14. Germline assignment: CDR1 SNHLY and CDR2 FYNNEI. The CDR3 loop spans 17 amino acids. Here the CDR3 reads CASSEGVGVGGRAEAFF. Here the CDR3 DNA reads TGTGCCAGCAGTGAAGGAGTCGGAGTAGGGGGCCGCGCTGAAGCTTTCTTT.

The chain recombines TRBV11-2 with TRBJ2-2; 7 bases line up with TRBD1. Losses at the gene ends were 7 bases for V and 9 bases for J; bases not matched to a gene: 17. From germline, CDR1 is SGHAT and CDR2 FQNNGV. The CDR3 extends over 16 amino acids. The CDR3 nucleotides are TGTGCCAGCAACCTACAGGGGACGTTGTTCGCATGGGAGCTGTTTTTT. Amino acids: CASNLQGTLFAWELFF.

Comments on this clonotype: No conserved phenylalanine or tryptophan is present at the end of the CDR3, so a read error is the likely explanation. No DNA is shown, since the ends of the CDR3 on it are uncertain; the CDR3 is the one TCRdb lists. The chain's CDR3 is CASSSWEGQEIQHL. The chain couples TRBV11-2 to TRBJ2-5; the D call of TRBD2 is as the table states it, not checked on the DNA. Both ends counted, the CDR3 spans 14 residues. Germline CDR1 SGHAT, CDR2 FQNNGV.

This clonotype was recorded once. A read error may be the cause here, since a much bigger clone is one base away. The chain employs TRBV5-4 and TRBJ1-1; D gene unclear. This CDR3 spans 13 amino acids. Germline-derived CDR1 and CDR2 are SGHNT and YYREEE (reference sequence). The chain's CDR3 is CAGSPLMNTEAFF. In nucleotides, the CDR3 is TGTGCCGGCAGCCCCCTTATGAACACTGAAGCTTTCTTT. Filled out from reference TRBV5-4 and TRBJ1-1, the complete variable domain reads ETGVTQSPTHLIKTRGQQVTLRCSSQSGHNTVSWYQQALGQGPQFIFQYYREEENGRGNFPPRFSGLQFPNYSSELNVNALELDDSALYLCAGSPLMNTEAFFGQGTRLTVV.

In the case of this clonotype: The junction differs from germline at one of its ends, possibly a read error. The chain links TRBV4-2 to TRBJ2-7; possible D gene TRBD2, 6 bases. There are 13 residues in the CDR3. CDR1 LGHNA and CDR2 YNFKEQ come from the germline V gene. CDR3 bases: TGTGCCAACAGCCCGGGAGTTCTTCGCGAGCAGTATTTC. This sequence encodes CANSPGVLREQYF.

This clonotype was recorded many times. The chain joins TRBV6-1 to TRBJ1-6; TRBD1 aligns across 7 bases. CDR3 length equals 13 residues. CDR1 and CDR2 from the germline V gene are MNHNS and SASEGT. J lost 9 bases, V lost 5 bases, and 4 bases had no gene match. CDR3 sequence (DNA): TGTGCCAGCAGTCCCAGACAGGGTTCACCCCTCCACTTT. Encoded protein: CASSPRQGSPLHF.

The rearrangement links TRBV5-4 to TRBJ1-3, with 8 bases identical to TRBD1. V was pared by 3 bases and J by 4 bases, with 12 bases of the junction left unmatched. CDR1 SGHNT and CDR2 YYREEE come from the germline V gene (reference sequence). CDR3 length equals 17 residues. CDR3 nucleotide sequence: TGTGCCAGCAGCTACGGACCCAGGGGGCAACGAGGAAACACCATATATTTT. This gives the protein CASSYGPRGQRGNTIYF.

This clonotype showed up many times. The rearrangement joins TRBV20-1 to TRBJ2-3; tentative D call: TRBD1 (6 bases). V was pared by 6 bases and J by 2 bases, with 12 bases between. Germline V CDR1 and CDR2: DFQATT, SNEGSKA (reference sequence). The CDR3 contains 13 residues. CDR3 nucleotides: TGCAGTGCAGGACAGATATTCACAGATACGCAGTATTTT. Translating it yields CSAGQIFTDTQYF.

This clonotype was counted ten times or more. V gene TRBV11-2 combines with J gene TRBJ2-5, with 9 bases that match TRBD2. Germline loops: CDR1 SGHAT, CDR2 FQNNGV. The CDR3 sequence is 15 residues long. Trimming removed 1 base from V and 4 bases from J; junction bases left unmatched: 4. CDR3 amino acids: CASSLGGTSLETQYF. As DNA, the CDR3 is TGTGCCAGCAGCTTAGGTGGGACTAGCCTAGAGACCCAGTACTTC. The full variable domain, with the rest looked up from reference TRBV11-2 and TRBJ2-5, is EAGVAQSPRYKIIEKRQSVAFWCNPISGHATLYWYQQILGQGPKLLIQFQNNGVVDDSQLPKDRFSAERLKGVDSTLKIQPAKLEDSAVYLCASSLGGTSLETQYFGPGTRLLVL.

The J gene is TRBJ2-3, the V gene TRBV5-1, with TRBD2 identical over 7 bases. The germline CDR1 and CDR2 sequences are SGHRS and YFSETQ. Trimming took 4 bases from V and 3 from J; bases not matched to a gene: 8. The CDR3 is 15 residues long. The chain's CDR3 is CASSTAGSSTDTQYF. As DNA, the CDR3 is TGCGCCAGCAGCACAGCGGGGTCATCGACAGATACGCAGTATTTT.

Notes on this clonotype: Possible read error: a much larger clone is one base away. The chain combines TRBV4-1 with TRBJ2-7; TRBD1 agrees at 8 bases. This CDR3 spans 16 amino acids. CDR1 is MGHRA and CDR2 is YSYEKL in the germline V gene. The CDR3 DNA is TGCGCCAGCAGGCAAGCACCGGGACAGGCATCCTACGAGCAGTACTTC. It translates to CASRQAPGQASYEQYF.

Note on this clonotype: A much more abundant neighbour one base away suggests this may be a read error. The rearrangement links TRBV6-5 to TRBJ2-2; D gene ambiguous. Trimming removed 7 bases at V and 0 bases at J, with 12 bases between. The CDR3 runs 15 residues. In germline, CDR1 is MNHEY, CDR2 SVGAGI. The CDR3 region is CASTPSNANTGELFF. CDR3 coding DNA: TGTGCCAGCACCCCCAGCAACGCGAACACCGGGGAGCTGTTTTTT.

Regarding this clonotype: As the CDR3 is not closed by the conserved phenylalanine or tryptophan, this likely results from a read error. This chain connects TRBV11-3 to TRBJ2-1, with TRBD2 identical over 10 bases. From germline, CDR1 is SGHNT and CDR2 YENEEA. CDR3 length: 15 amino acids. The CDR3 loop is CPSILLAGVNNEQFY. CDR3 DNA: TGTCCCAGCATCCTTCTAGCGGGGGTTAACAATGAGCAGTTCTAC.

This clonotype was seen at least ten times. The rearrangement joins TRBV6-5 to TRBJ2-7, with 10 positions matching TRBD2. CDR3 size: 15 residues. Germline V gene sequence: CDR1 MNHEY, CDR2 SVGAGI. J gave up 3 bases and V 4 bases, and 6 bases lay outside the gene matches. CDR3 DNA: TGTGCCAGCAGTTTACTAGCGGGGACGAACTACGAGCAGTACTTC. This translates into CASSLLAGTNYEQYF.

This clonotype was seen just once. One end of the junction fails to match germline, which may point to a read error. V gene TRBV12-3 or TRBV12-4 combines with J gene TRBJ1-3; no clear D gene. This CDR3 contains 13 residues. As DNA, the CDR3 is TGTGCCAGTAGTTCGGACTGTCTCAACACCATATATTTT. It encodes CASSSDCLNTIYF.

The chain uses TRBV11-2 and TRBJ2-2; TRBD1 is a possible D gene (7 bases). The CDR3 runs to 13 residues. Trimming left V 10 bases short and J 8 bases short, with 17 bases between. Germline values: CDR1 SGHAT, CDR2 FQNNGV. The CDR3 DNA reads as TGTGCCATCAGTACACAGGGGACTGGGGAGCTGTTTTTT. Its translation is CAISTQGTGELFF.

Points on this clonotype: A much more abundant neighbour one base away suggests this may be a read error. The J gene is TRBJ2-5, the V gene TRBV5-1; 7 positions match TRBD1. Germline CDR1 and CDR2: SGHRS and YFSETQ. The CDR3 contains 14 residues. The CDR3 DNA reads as TGCGCCAACAGCTTACAGGGGACCCAAGAGACCCAGTACTTC. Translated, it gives CANSLQGTQETQYF.

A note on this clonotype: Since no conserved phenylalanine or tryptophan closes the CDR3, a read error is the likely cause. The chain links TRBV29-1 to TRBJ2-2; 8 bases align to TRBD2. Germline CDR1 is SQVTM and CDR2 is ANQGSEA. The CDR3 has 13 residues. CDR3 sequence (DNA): TGCACCGTTCTAGCGGGCGCGACCGGGGAGCTGTTTTAT. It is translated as CTVLAGATGELFY.